This TCR beta chain is from a study of shared clonotypes between healthy human individuals. Study in general: CD4 naive and memory got three plates each, CD8 naive two, CD8 memory one. Findings and caveats of the study: Sequencing of the sorted subsets was shown by rarefaction to be incomplete despite large depth.

Donors had no recently reported acute infections or vaccinations and were HIV-negative. Partitioning of CD4+ cells yielded a CD45RA+ naive subset and a CD45RA-negative memory subset. From germline, CDR1 is MNHEY and CDR2 SVGAGI. Unmatched junction bases numbered 11, after V lost 6 bases and J lost 10 bases. The CDR3 is 14 residues long. About this clone itself: Its antigen is undetermined.

The protocol was immunoSEQ multiplex PCR, while the TCRdb copy is restricted to in-frame clones and leaves out a portion. The repertoire holds 2 million to 2.5 million clones, roughly 93% seen once, with 0.39% in the top ten. This clonotype was obtained from a man between 18 and 35 years old in good health. Some clones in this sample may be carry-over from other donors' samples. Sequencing input: naive CD4+ T cells from PBMCs. Subset noted: CD45RA+ positively selected. V gene TRBV6-5 combines with J gene TRBJ2-7; 11 bases map to TRBD2. CDR3 in amino acids: CASSPGTSGLRQYF. The CDR3 nucleotides read TGTGCCAGCAGCCCAGGGACTAGCGGATTACGTCAGTACTTC.